This T cell receptor (beta chain) originates from a study of identical twins' blood T cells. General study results and limits: Twins shared about as many clonotypes as their cloneset sizes predicted. Top TCRbeta clonotypes were shared more with twin than unrelated donors.

Likely shared infections and vaccines: all three twin pairs were reared together. Libraries were made from RNA as TCR cDNA, using a modified protocol. TCRdb fed the 5' RACE reads into MiXCR, producing one record per CDR3 protein. There are 350,000 to 400,000 distinct CDR3 sequences in the sample; roughly 31% occur only once, and approximately 6.6% lies in the top ten. This clonotype was seen more than once but under ten times. What it binds is unknown. Germline CDR1 and CDR2: SNHLY and FYNNEI. V shed 4 bases, J shed 2 bases, and the junction held 7 bases outside the gene matches. The CDR3 consists of 15 residues.

This chain connects TRBV2 to TRBJ2-5; 7 bases align to TRBD1. Input material: PBMCs. This sequence originates from a woman aged 18 to 50 in good health. The CDR3 bases are TGTGCCAGCAGTGCTACAGGGGTATATCAAGAGACCCAGTACTTC. Amino acids: CASSATGVYQETQYF.